A single T cell receptor beta chain is shown here with its context. In the original processing: Scientists estimated how many nucleated cells there were by amplifying reference gene primers. Clones were sequenced by immunoSEQ multiplex PCR, and TCRdb holds only the in-frame ones, with some missing. Clone size and the V and J calls come from that table; the DNA yielded D and trimming. The repertoire holds 20,000 to 25,000 clones, with roughly 87% as singletons. The entry originates in a study of blood T cell repertoires in COVID-19. Overall study: Sites in the United States, Italy and Spain provided acute and convalescent COVID-19 samples. PBMCs, B-cell-depleted T cells, or T cells provided the cDNA or gDNA that made up the material.

V dropped 0 bases and J dropped 3; count of bases not matched to a gene: 2. The CDR3 totals 14 residues. From germline, CDR1 is SGHAT and CDR2 FQNNGV. Input material: peripheral blood. The receptor's source is a human donor with active COVID-19. The donor label of this sample is uncertain. The rearrangement uses TRBV11-2 and TRBJ2-7; 7 nucleotides match TRBD1. Written as DNA, the CDR3 is TGTGCCAGCAGCTTAGAGGCAGGGGGCTACGAGCAGTACTTC. It specifies CASSLEAGGYEQYF.